Sequencing of this T cell receptor (beta chain) was carried out in a study of Ad26.COV2.S vaccination and SARS-CoV-2 variants. Looking at the study overall: Intramuscularly, Ad26.COV2.S was given either once or twice, 56 days apart. Notes on the study in general: There was reportedly substantial breadth in spike-specific CD8+ and CD4+ T cell responses after vaccination. It was found that vaccine and placebo recipients had similar non-spike TCR breadth.

Using immunoSEQ multiplex PCR, the repertoire was profiled, and TCRdb retains in-frame clones only, with some absent. The sample shows more than 300,000 clones, 85% of them seen only once. The CDR3 loop spans 15 amino acids. Germline values: CDR1 SGHNT, CDR2 YENEEA. Unmatched junction bases numbered 7, after V lost 3 bases and J lost 5 bases. Details on this clone: Its antigen remains unidentified.

This sample's treatment: around 19 received Ad26.COV2.S at low or high dose, single or two shots; roughly five received placebo; per-sample allocation not given. Day 63 following the first vaccine or placebo injection was when the samples were taken. This receptor was taken from a person between 18 and 59 years old who received the Ad26.COV2.S COVID-19 vaccine or a placebo. The gene calls are TRBV11-3 and TRBJ2-1; 7 bases line up with TRBD2. The sequencing here drew on peripheral blood, taken in a trial of Ad26.COV2.S vaccine versus placebo. In DNA, the CDR3 is TGTGCCAGCAGCTTGGTCTCTAGCGGAGACAATGAGCAGTTCTTC. Translating it yields CASSLVSSGDNEQFF.